The 2 T cell receptor beta chains below all came from one sample that was sequenced in a study of blood T cells in healthy people across ages (dated by TCRdb to the mid-2010s). The library was obtained by 5' RACE. Sequencing took place on an Illumina HiSeq 2500. A second PCR of about 6 to 11 cycles was performed with a sample-barcoded 5' primer and a J-beta primer mix. Using fastp at Q25 and MiXCR, TCRdb reprocessed the public reads and kept productive beta chains. Each CDR3 protein appears once, grouped with its most common genes and DNA. Here the sample has roughly 1,800,000 distinct CDR3 sequences; less than 50% occur a single time. Jointly, the top ten make up 2.1% of the sample. The sequenced sample consisted of blood. These receptor sequences come from a woman aged 40-49 years in good health.

The chain carries TRBV5-5 and TRBJ1-2; possible D gene TRBD1, 5 bases. The CDR3 covers 16 residues. Germline V CDR1 and CDR2: SGHKS, YYEKEE (reference sequence). Trimming cost V 4 bases and J 4 bases, with 20 bases left between them. For the CDR3, the DNA is TGTGCCAGCAGCCGGGACCCGGGGCCAAGGGGCTATGGCTACACCTTC. It is translated as CASSRDPGPRGYGYTF.

This chain uses TRBV6-2 or TRBV6-3 with TRBJ1-1; D unresolved. This CDR3 is 13 amino acids long. CDR1 and CDR2 (germline): MNHEY, SVGEGT. Trimming pared 7 bases from V and 4 bases from J, leaving 13 bases between. The CDR3 region is CASNDLVGTEAFF. For the CDR3, the DNA is TGTGCCAGCAACGACCTGGTGGGCACTGAAGCTTTCTTT.